These 22 T cell receptor beta chains originate from one sample sequenced in a study of Ad26.COV2.S vaccination and SARS-CoV-2 variants. Repertoires were generated with immunoSEQ multiplex PCR, while TCRdb's copy carries only in-frame clones and drops some. The sample records hundreds of thousands of clones, roughly 90% being singletons. Treatment: 15 to 20 received Ad26.COV2.S at low or high dose, single or two shots; about 5 received placebo; per-sample allocation not given. Samples came from day 63 after the first vaccine or placebo injection. The sample in question was peripheral blood, obtained in a trial of Ad26.COV2.S vaccine versus placebo. The receptors stem from a person aged 18-60 years who received the Ad26.COV2.S COVID-19 vaccine or a placebo.

In this sample, this clone turned up once. The chain couples TRBV30 to TRBJ1-4; D perhaps matches TRBD1 (5 bases). The V end was cut by 2 bases, the J end by 8 bases, with 15 bases between. The CDR3 sequence is 14 residues long. The germline CDR1 and CDR2 sequences are GTSNPN and SVGIG (reference sequence). The CDR3 loop is CAWSPRRVGEKLFF. As DNA, the CDR3 is TGTGCCTGGAGTCCCCGCAGGGTTGGGGAAAAACTGTTTTTT.

V usage is TRBV15 and J usage is TRBJ1-4; D possibly corresponds to TRBD1 (6 bases). Germline assignment: CDR1 LNHNV and CDR2 YYDKDF (reference sequence). The CDR3 consists of 15 residues. The V gene lost 4 bases and the J gene lost 5 bases, with 14 bases spanning the gap. CDR3 residues: CATSTNRVGNEKLFF. DNA of the CDR3: TGTGCCACCAGCACCAACAGGGTCGGGAATGAAAAACTGTTTTTT.

The count of this clone is one. V is TRBV14 and J is TRBJ1-1; no clear D gene. Trimming took off 0 bases at V and 0 bases at J, with 26 bases between the two ends. This CDR3 is 21 amino acids long. Germline V gene data show CDR1 as SGHDN and CDR2 as FVKESK. The chain's CDR3 is CASSQEARIQLNAGMNTEAFF. Written as DNA, the CDR3 is TGTGCCAGCAGCCAAGAGGCCCGAATACAACTTAATGCGGGGATGAACACTGAAGCTTTCTTT.

V is TRBV18 and J is TRBJ2-4; 8 bases align to TRBD2. After removal of 4 bases from V and 1 base from J, the junction contained 12 bases not matched to a gene. The CDR3 is 18 amino acids. Germline V gene data show CDR1 as KGHSH and CDR2 as LQKENI. CDR3 amino acids: CASSLGIAGTEAKNIQYF. The CDR3 nucleotides read TGTGCCAGCTCACTCGGGATAGCGGGAACGGAGGCCAAAAACATTCAGTACTTC.

The genes are TRBV2 and TRBJ1-2; D not resolved. The V gene's germline CDR1 is SNHLY and CDR2 FYNNEI. This CDR3 comprises 11 residues. Between the trimmed V and J ends, which lost 8 bases and 4 bases, there was a span of 8 bases. For the CDR3, the DNA is TGTGCCAGCGAGGACTTCTATGGCTACACCTTC. This sequence encodes CASEDFYGYTF.

To note about this clone: Other DNA variants within this sample encode the same CDR3. V is TRBV3-1 (or the pseudogene TRBV3-2) and J is TRBJ1-5; no reliable D call. This CDR3 is 13 amino acids long. Per germline, CDR1 LGHDT and CDR2 YNNKEL (reference sequence). V lost 0 bases and J lost 6, with 6 bases in between. CDR3 sequence: CASSQDWGQPQHF. CDR3 coding DNA: TGTGCCAGCAGCCAAGATTGGGGTCAGCCCCAGCATTTT.

The genes are TRBV11-2 and TRBJ2-4; D is perhaps TRBD2 (6 bases). Germline V gene sequence: CDR1 SGHAT, CDR2 FQNNGV. Trimming left V 5 bases short and J 2 bases short, with 10 bases between. This CDR3 is built from 14 residues. In DNA, the CDR3 is TGTGCCAGCAGCGGCGGGATAACCAAAAACATTCAGTACTTC. This codes for CASSGGITKNIQYF.

This sequence joins TRBV12-3 or TRBV12-4 and TRBJ2-3; D is ambiguous. Trimming pared 5 bases from V and 8 bases from J, leaving 8 bases between. The CDR3 has 11 amino acids. CDR3 DNA sequence: TGTGCCAGCAGTCAAAGTCCTACGCAGTATTTT. The encoded protein is CASSQSPTQYF.

This clone came up a few times. The gene calls are TRBV3-1 (or the pseudogene TRBV3-2) and TRBJ1-5, with D tentatively TRBD1 (5 bases). Germline CDR1 and CDR2: LGHDT and YNNKEL (reference sequence). The CDR3 has 14 amino acids. The ends were cut back, 5 bases at V and 4 bases at J, with 12 bases in the middle. The CDR3 loop is CASSGGLGNQPQHF. CDR3 nucleotide sequence: TGTGCCAGCAGCGGGGGGTTGGGGAATCAGCCCCAGCATTTT.

CDR3 amino acids: CASSWTSATDTQYF. For the CDR3, the DNA is TGTGCCAGCAGCTGGACTAGCGCCACAGATACGCAGTATTTT. The chain has TRBV7-9 and TRBJ2-3; 9 nucleotides align to TRBD2. The CDR3 loop spans 14 amino acids. Unmatched junction bases numbered 1, after V lost 4 bases and J lost 2 bases. The germline V gene encodes CDR1 SEHNR and CDR2 FQNEAQ (reference sequence).

This chain connects TRBV5-6 to TRBJ1-1; no clear D gene. Trimming shortened V by 0 bases and J by 0 bases, and 15 bases separated the two germline ends. The CDR3 runs 17 residues. Germline V lookup: CDR1 SGHDT, CDR2 YYEEEE. The CDR3 sequence: CASSLVLIPIMNTEAFF. CDR3 in DNA: TGTGCCAGCAGCTTGGTTCTCATCCCCATCATGAACACTGAAGCTTTCTTT.

The genes are TRBV3-1 (or the pseudogene TRBV3-2) and TRBJ2-3, with D perhaps TRBD2 (5 bases). The CDR3 is 14 amino acids. Germline lookup yields CDR1 LGHDT and CDR2 YNNKEL (reference sequence). Trimming removed 4 bases from V and 0 bases from J, with 8 bases in between. Here the CDR3 DNA reads TGTGCCAGCAGCCCAGCGGTCAGCACAGATACGCAGTATTTT. Translated, it gives CASSPAVSTDTQYF.

This chain links TRBV2 with TRBJ2-7, with a tentative D call TRBD2 (5 bases). CDR1 is SNHLY and CDR2 is FYNNEI in the germline V gene. The CDR3 spans 15 residues. Trimming shortened V by 6 bases and J by 1 base, and 16 bases separated the two germline ends. The CDR3 DNA follows: TGTGCCAGCAGCCTCTACCGGACGGGATCCTACGAGCAGTACTTC. Translated: CASSLYRTGSYEQYF.

V usage is TRBV18 and J usage is TRBJ1-6, with D hard to call. Looked up from germline, CDR1 is KGHSH and CDR2 is LQKENI. CDR3 length: 18 residues. V was clipped by 0 bases and J by 4 bases, with 16 bases between them. CDR3 in amino acids: CASSPPNLREEYNSPLHF. CDR3 DNA: TGTGCCAGCTCACCACCAAACTTAAGGGAAGAGTATAATTCACCCCTCCACTTT.

The chain links TRBV18 to TRBJ2-5; D gene ambiguous. The germline V gene encodes CDR1 KGHSH and CDR2 LQKENI. Trimming left V 2 bases short and J 3 bases short, with 7 bases between. The CDR3 covers 13 residues. The CDR3 region is CASSPNSKETQYF. CDR3 nucleotide sequence: TGTGCCAGCTCACCAAACAGCAAAGAGACCCAGTACTTC.

The V gene is TRBV13, the J gene TRBJ1-2; D not certain. The CDR3 has 12 amino acids. Looked up from germline, CDR1 is PRHDT and CDR2 is FYEKMQ (reference sequence). The ends were cut back, 3 bases at V and 8 bases at J, with 10 bases in the middle. The CDR3 reads CASSFSYGGYTF. For the CDR3, the DNA is TGTGCCAGCAGCTTTTCCTATGGGGGCTACACCTTC. Full variable domain (outside the CDR3, taken from reference TRBV13 and TRBJ1-2): AAGVIQSPRHLIKEKRETATLKCYPIPRHDTVYWYQQGPGQDPQFLISFYEKMQSDKGSIPDRFSAQQFSDYHSELNMSSLELGDSALYFCASSFSYGGYTFGSGTRLTVV.

J is TRBJ1-2 and V is TRBV5-4; D unresolved. The CDR3 extends over 11 amino acids. The V end lost 3 bases, the J end lost 5 bases, and 5 bases lay between the germline ends. Germline V lookup: CDR1 SGHNT, CDR2 YYREEE (reference sequence). The CDR3 nucleotides read TGTGCCAGCAGCTCCCTGTATGGCTACACCTTC. It specifies CASSSLYGYTF.

This clone was seen only once. CDR3 residues: CASSLAGWGTEAFF. In DNA, the CDR3 is TGTGCCAGCAGCTTAGCAGGGTGGGGCACTGAAGCTTTCTTT. V usage is TRBV7-2 and J usage is TRBJ1-1; no definite D call. The CDR3 extends over 14 amino acids. V was trimmed by 0 bases and J by 4 bases, leaving 9 bases between them. Germline V gene lookup returns CDR1 SGHTA and CDR2 FQGNSA.

The genes are TRBV30 and TRBJ1-6, with 12 bases lining up with TRBD1. The trim removed 5 bases at V and 7 bases at J, leaving 3 bases unmatched. CDR3 length: 14 amino acids. CDR1 and CDR2 from the germline V gene are GTSNPN and SVGIG (reference sequence). The CDR3 sequence is CAWGTGGQNSPLHF. The CDR3 DNA sequence: TGTGCCTGGGGGACAGGGGGCCAGAATTCACCCCTCCACTTT.

On this clone itself: The same CDR3 arises from other DNA sequences in this sample as well. This chain joins TRBV18 and TRBJ1-1; TRBD1 matches 8 bases. CDR3 length: 14 residues. CDR1 is KGHSH and CDR2 is LQKENI in the germline V gene. The V gene end was trimmed by 3 bases and the J gene end by 1 base; junction bases not matched to a gene: 1. CDR3 sequence: CASSPGTGNTEAFF. For the CDR3, the DNA is TGTGCCAGCTCACCCGGGACAGGGAACACTGAAGCTTTCTTT.

This chain links TRBV19 with TRBJ2-7; 10 bases fit TRBD1. This CDR3 is built from 13 residues. CDR1 and CDR2 from the germline V gene are LNHDA and SQIVND (reference sequence). J was trimmed by 6 bases and V by 6 bases; bases with no gene match: 5. Here the CDR3 reads CASRRDRGVEQYF. CDR3 sequence (DNA): TGTGCCAGTAGGCGGGACAGGGGAGTCGAGCAGTACTTC.

The rearrangement joins TRBV3-1 (or the pseudogene TRBV3-2) to TRBJ1-2; no reliable D call. Germline CDR1 is LGHDT and CDR2 is YNNKEL (reference sequence). The V end lost 0 bases, the J end lost 4 bases, and 12 bases lay between the germline ends. This CDR3 is 15 amino acids long. CDR3 DNA sequence: TGTGCCAGCAGCCAAGATGATAGGGAGGCCTATGGCTACACCTTC. It encodes CASSQDDREAYGYTF.